This T cell receptor beta chain is drawn from a study of T cells in Graves' hyperthyroidism and ophthalmopathy. Study details: Peripheral blood collection took place at initial diagnosis, before any treatment.

Stability of Graves' hyperthyroidism was defined as absent ophthalmopathy progression within 18 months. This CDR3 comprises 13 residues. V lost 4 bases, J lost 9 bases, and 6 bases stayed unmatched. Per the germline V gene, CDR1 is SGHRS and CDR2 is YFSETQ. This clonotype showed up many times. Its target is not known. Study results and caveats: Prediction of ophthalmopathy progression came a median roughly 6.7 months pre-onset.

Authors of the study amplified TCR beta CDR3 regions from RNA transcripts. In the first-round RT-PCR of the TCR CDR3, the HTBI primer set was used. TCRdb re-called the multiplex PCR reads through MiXCR, storing one row per CDR3 protein. Among approximately 600,000 distinct CDR3 sequences listed, 15% to 20% were seen once. The chain recombines TRBV5-1 with TRBJ2-1; 8 bases are a match to TRBD2. The source is a woman aged 25-40 years with Graves' hyperthyroidism. Sequencing was carried out using blood. The CDR3 loop is CASSPGTSLEQFF. The DNA of the CDR3 is TGCGCCAGCAGCCCTGGGACTAGTCTTGAGCAGTTCTTC.